This entry features one TCR beta chain sequence. This record belongs to a study of shared clonotypes between healthy human individuals. The assay ran at deep level. Clones were sequenced by immunoSEQ multiplex PCR, and TCRdb holds only the in-frame ones, with some missing. Among about 600,000 clones listed, just over 75% were seen once. The TCR was taken from a woman between 35 and 50 years old in good health. Some clones in this sample may be carry-over from other donors' samples. Sequencing used PBMCs.

In nucleotides, the CDR3 is TGTGCCAGCAGTACGGACAGGGGTTATGGCTACACCTTC. Its protein is CASSTDRGYGYTF. The chain links TRBV5-6 to TRBJ1-2, with 9 positions matching TRBD1. V lost 5 bases, J lost 5 bases, and 4 bases stayed unmatched. CDR3 size: 13 residues. Germline V gene sequence: CDR1 SGHDT, CDR2 YYEEEE.